This T cell receptor beta chain was captured in a study of T-cell memory formation after mild COVID-19. Study-wide background: Across donors, TCR clusters were largely donor specific. The study, taken as a whole, reports: Among contracting clones, CD4+ were mainly CM/EM and CD8+ enriched in EMRA. Later expanders leaned toward CD4+, whereas clones contracting from day 15 to 85 were balanced CD4/CD8.

Concerning this clonotype: Its antigen remains unknown.

The CDR3 consists of 12 residues. Germline CDR1 MGHDK, CDR2 SYGVNS. The V gene lost 8 bases and the J gene lost 0 bases, with 7 bases spanning the gap. The authors produced TCR alpha and TCR beta cDNA libraries with sample barcodes and UMIs by 5'RACE using constant-segment primers. TCRdb recomputed calls from the 5' RACE reads with MiXCR, one row per CDR3 protein. The data hold 90,000 to 120,000 distinct CDR3 sequences, with roughly an eighth observed a single time. V and J are TRBV25-1 and TRBJ1-1, with D unresolved. The receptor comes from a man aged 18-30 years who had mild COVID-19 (a few samples of this study predate the infection). Cell type and time point are not known. The material sequenced was PBMCs or a T cell subset sorted from them (not recorded which). The CDR3 loop reads CASGNMNTEAFF. The CDR3 DNA reads TGTGCCAGCGGAAACATGAACACTGAAGCTTTCTTT.